This TCR beta chain derives from a study of cytotoxic CD8 clonotypes in ibrutinib-treated CLL. Study-level background: Productive templates per sample averaged approximately 240,000; productive rearrangements, just under 95,000. Findings and caveats of the study: Clonality went higher at ibrutinib response and then dropped back toward baseline at progression. Baseline-level clonality went beyond age-matched healthy donors and moved in step with circulating CD8+ T-cell counts. Sampling times (in sustained-remission versus progressing patients) were not the same.

Trimming took off 6 bases at V and 5 bases at J, with 15 bases between the two ends. The CDR3 runs to 14 residues. The germline CDR1 and CDR2 sequences are MNHNY and SVGAGI (reference sequence). This clone has only a few counts. The antigen is undetermined. This table comes from immunoSEQ multiplex PCR, and its TCRdb copy is limited to in-frame clones, with some not included. The data show under 35,000 clones, around three quarters seen once. The rearrangement joins TRBV6-6 to TRBJ2-3; maybe TRBD1 (5 bases). The sequencing here drew on PBMCs, taken after 24 months of ibrutinib treatment. This receptor was taken from a human donor with chronic lymphocytic leukemia. As DNA, the CDR3 is TGTGCCAGCAGCTCAGACCCCAGGGTAGATACGCAGTATTTT. Translating it yields CASSSDPRVDTQYF.